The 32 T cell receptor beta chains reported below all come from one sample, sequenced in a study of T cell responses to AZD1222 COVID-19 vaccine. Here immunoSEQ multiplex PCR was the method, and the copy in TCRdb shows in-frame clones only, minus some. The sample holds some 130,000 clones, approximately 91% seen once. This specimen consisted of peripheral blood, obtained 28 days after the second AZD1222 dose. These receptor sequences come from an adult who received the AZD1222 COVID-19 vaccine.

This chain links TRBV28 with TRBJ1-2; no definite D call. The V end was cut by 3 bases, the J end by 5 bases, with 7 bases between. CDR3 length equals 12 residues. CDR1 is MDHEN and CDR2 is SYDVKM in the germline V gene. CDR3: CASSFRAYGYTF. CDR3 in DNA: TGTGCCAGCAGTTTTAGGGCGTATGGCTACACCTTC.

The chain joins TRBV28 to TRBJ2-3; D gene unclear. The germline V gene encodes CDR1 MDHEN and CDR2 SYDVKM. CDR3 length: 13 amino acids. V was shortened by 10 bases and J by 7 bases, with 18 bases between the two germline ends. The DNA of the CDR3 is TGTGCCACCGGGCCCCACGCCGGACATACGCAGTATTTT. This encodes CATGPHAGHTQYF.

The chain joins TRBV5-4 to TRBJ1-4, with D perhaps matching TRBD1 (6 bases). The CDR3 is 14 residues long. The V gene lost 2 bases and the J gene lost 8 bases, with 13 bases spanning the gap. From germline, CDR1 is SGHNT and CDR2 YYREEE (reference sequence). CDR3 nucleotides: TGTGCCAGCAGCTTTGCGGGGGCAGGCGAAAAACTGTTTTTT. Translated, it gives CASSFAGAGEKLFF.

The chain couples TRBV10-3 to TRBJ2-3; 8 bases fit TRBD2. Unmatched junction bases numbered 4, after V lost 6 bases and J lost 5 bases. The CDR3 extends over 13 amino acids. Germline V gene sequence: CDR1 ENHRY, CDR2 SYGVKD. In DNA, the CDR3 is TGTGCCATCAGACTAGCGGCTGAAGATACGCAGTATTTT. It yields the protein CAIRLAAEDTQYF.

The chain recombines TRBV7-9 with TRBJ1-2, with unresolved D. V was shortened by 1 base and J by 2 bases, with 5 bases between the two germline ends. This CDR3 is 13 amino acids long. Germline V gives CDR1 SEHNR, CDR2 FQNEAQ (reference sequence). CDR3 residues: CASSLGKNYGYTF. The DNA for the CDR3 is TGTGCCAGCAGCTTAGGGAAAAACTATGGCTACACCTTC.

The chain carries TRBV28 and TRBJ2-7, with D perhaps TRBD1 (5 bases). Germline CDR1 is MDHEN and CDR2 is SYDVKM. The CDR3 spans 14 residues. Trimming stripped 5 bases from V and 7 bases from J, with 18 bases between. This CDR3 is CASSGALTAFEQYF. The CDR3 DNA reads TGTGCCAGCAGTGGGGCCTTGACTGCATTTGAGCAGTACTTC.

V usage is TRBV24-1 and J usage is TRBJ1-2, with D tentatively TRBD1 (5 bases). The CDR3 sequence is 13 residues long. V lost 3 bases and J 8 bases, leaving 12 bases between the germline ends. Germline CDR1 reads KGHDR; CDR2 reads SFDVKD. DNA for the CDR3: TGTGCCACCAGTGATCCCGCAGGGAGAGGCTACACCTTC. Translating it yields CATSDPAGRGYTF.

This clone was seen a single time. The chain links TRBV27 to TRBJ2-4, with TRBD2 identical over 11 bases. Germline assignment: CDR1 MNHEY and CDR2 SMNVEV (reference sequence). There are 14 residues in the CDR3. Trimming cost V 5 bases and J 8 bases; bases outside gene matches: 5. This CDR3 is CASSRTSGRYIQYF. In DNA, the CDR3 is TGTGCCAGCAGTAGAACTAGCGGGAGATACATTCAGTACTTC.

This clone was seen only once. In DNA form, the CDR3 reads TGTGCCAGCAGTTTGAGGAGGGAGTCCCTCCACTTT. Protein: CASSLRRESLHF. The genes are TRBV28 and TRBJ1-6; D is unresolved. The CDR3 is made up of 12 amino acids. Germline V gene data show CDR1 as MDHEN and CDR2 as SYDVKM. Trimming removed 3 bases from V and 14 bases from J, with 11 bases in between. The variable domain in full, with the rest retrieved from reference TRBV28 and TRBJ1-6, is DVKVTQSSRYLVKRTGEKVFLECVQDMDHENMFWYRQDPGLGLRLIYFSYDVKMKEKGDIPEGYSVSREKKERFSLILESASTNQTSMYLCASSLRRESLHFGNGTRLTVT.

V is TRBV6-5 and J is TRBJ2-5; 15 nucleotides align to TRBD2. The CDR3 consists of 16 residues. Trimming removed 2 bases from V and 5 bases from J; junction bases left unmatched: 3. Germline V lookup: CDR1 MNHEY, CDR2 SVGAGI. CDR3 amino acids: CASSYGLAGGLETQYF. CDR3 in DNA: TGTGCCAGCAGTTACGGACTAGCGGGAGGGCTTGAGACCCAGTACTTC.

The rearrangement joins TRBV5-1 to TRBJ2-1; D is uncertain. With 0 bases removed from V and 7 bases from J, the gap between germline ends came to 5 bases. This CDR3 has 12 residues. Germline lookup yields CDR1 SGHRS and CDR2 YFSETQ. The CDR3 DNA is TGCGCCAGCAGCTTGGGCCAGAATGAGCAGTTCTTC. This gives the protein CASSLGQNEQFF.

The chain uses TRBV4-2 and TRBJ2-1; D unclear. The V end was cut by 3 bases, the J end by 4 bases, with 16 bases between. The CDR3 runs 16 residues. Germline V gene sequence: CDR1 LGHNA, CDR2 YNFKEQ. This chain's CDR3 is CASSHYVAAQYNEQFF. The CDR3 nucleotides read TGTGCCAGCAGCCACTACGTGGCGGCCCAATACAATGAGCAGTTCTTC.

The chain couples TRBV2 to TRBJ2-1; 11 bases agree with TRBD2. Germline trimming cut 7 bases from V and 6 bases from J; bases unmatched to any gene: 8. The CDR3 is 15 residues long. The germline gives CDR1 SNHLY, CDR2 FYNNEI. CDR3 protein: CASIYATSGTNEQFF. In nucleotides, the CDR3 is TGTGCCAGCATTTACGCGACTAGCGGGACCAATGAGCAGTTCTTC.

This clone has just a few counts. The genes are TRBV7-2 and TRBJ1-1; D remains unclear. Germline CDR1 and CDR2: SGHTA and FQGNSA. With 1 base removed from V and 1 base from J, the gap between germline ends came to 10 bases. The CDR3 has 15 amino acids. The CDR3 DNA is TGTGCCAGCAGCTTAGGGCTTAACCAGAACACTGAAGCTTTCTTT. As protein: CASSLGLNQNTEAFF.

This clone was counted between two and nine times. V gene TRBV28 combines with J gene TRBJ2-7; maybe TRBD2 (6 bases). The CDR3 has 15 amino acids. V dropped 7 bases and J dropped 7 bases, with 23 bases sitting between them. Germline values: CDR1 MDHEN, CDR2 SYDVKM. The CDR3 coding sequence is TGTGCCAGCACCAGAGCGGGCCCGCCAACCCGTGAGCAGTACTTC. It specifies CASTRAGPPTREQYF.

Written as DNA, the CDR3 is TGCGCCAGCAGTGTGACAGGGCCGAATCAGCCCCAGCATTTT. It specifies CASSVTGPNQPQHF. The J gene is TRBJ1-5, the V gene TRBV10-2; 7 bases map to TRBD1. The CDR3 is 14 amino acids. V was pared by 4 bases and J by 4 bases, with 4 bases of the junction left unmatched. Germline assignment: CDR1 WSHSY and CDR2 SAAADI.

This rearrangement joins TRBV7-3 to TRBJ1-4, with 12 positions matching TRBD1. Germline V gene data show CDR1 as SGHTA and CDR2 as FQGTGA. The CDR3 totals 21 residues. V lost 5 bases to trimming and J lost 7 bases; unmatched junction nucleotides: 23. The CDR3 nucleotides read TGTGCCAGCAGCCATTCCAGGGACAGGGGGCGGATAGGGTTGTTTGGTGAAAAACTGTTTTTT. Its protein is CASSHSRDRGRIGLFGEKLFF.

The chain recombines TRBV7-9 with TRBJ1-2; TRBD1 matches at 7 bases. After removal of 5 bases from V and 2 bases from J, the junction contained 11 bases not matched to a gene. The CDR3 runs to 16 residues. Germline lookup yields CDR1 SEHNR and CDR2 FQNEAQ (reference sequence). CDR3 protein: CASSPSPGTDNYGYTF. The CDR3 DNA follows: TGTGCCAGCAGCCCTTCCCCCGGGACAGACAACTATGGCTACACCTTC.

The CDR3 DNA sequence: TGCGCCAGCAGCCCGGAGCCAAGCGTCTACGAGCAGTACTTC. Protein product: CASSPEPSVYEQYF. The rearrangement links TRBV5-1 to TRBJ2-7; D call uncertain. From germline, CDR1 is SGHRS and CDR2 YFSETQ. The CDR3 loop spans 14 amino acids. The V end lost 4 bases, the J end lost 3 bases, and 14 bases lay between the germline ends.

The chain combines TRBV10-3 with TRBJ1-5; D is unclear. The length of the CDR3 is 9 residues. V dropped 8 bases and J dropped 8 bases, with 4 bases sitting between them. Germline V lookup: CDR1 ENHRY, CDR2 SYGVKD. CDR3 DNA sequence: TGTGCCATCGGGGAGCCCCAGCATTTT. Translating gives CAIGEPQHF.

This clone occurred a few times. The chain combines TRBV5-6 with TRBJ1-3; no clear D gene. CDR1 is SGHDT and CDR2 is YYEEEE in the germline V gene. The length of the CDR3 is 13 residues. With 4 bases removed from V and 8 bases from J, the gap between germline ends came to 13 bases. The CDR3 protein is CASSTRGLDTIYF. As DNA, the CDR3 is TGTGCCAGCAGCACTCGAGGGCTTGACACCATATATTTT.

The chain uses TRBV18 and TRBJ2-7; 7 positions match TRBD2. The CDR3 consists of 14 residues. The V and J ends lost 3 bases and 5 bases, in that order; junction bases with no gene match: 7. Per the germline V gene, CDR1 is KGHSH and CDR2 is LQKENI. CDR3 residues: CASSPSSGVNEQYF. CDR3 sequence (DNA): TGTGCCAGCTCACCGTCTAGCGGAGTTAACGAGCAGTACTTC.

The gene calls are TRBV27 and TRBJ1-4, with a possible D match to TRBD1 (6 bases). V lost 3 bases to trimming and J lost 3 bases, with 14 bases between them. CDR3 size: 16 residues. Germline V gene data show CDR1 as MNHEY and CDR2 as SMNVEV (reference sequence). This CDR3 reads CASSFAGQMANEKLFF. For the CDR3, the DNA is TGTGCCAGCAGTTTCGCTGGACAGATGGCTAATGAAAAACTGTTTTTT. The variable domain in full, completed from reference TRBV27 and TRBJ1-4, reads EAQVTQNPRYLITVTGKKLTVTCSQNMNHEYMSWYRQDPGLGLRQIYYSMNVEVTDKGDVPEGYKVSRKEKRNFPLILESPSPNQTSLYFCASSFAGQMANEKLFFGSGTQLSVL.

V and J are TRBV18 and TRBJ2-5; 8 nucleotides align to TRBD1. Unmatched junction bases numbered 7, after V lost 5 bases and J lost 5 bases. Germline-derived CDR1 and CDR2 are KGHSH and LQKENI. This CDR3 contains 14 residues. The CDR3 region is CASSSGQGRETQYF. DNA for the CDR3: TGTGCCAGCTCATCCGGACAGGGACGTGAGACCCAGTACTTC.

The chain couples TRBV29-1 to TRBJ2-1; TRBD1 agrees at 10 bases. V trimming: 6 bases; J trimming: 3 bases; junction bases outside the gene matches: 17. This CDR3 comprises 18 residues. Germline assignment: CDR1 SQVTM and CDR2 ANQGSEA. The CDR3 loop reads CSVEPGQGRWLNYNEQFF. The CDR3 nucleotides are TGCAGCGTCGAACCGGGACAGGGGAGGTGGTTAAACTACAATGAGCAGTTCTTC.

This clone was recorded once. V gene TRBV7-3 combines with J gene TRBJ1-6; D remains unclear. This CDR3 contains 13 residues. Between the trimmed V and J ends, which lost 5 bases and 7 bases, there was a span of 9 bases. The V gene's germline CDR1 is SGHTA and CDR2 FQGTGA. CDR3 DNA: TGTGCCAGCAGCGCCGGTTTAAATTCACCCCTCCACTTT. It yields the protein CASSAGLNSPLHF.

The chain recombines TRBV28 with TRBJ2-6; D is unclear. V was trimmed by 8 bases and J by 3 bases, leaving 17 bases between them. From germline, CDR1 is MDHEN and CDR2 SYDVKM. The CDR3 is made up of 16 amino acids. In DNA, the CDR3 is TGTGCCAGCTCCCCCTGGAACGCCTTTGGGGCCAACGTCCTGACTTTC. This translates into CASSPWNAFGANVLTF.

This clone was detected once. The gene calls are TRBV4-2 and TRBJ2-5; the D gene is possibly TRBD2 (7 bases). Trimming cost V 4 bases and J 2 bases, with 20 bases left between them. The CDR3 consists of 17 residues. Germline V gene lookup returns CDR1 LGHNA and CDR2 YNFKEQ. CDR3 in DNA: TGTGCCAGCAGCCCAAGGGGGGGCAGCGGCGGTCAAGAGACCCAGTACTTC. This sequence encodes CASSPRGGSGGQETQYF.

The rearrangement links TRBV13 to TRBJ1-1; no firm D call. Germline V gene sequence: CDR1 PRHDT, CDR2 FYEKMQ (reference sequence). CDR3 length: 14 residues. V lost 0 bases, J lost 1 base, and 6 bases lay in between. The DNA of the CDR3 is TGTGCCAGCAGCTTAGGAGCGGGGAACACTGAAGCTTTCTTT. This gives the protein CASSLGAGNTEAFF.

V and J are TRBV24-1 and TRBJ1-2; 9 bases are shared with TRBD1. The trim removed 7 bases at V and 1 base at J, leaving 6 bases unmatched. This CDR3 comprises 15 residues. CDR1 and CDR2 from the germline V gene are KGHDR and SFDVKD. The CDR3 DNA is TGTGCCACCAGGAGTGGGGACAGGGATAACTATGGCTACACCTTC. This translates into CATRSGDRDNYGYTF.

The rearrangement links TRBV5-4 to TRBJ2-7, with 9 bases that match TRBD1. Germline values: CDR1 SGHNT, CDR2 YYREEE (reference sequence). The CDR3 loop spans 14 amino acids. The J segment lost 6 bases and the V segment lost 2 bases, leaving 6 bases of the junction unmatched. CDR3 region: CASSLRQGGFEQYF. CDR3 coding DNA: TGTGCCAGCAGCTTAAGACAGGGGGGATTCGAGCAGTACTTC.

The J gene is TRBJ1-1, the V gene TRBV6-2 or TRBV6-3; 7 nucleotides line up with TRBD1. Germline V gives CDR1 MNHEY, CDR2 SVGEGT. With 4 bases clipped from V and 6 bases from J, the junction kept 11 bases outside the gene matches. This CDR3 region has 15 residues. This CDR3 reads CASSSARDRISEAFF. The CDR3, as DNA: TGTGCCAGCAGTTCGGCTCGGGACAGAATTTCTGAAGCTTTCTTT.